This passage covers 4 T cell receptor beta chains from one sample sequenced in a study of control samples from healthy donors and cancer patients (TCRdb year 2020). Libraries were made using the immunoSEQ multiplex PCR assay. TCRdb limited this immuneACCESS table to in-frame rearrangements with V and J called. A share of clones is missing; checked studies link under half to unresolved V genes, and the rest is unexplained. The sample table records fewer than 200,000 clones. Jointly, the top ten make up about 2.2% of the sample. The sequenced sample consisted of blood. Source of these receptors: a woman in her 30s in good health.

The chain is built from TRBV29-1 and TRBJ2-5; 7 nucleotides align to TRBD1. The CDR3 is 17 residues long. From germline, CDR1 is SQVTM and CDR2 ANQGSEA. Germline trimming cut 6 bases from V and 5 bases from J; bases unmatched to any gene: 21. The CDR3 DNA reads TGCAGCGTCTCCGGGACAGCTCACAAACTACTCGGGGAGACCCAGTACTTC. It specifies CSVSGTAHKLLGETQYF. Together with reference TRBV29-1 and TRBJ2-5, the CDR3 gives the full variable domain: SAVISQKPSRDICQRGTSLTIQCQVDSQVTMMFWYRQQPGQSLTLIATANQGSEATYESGFVIDKFPISRPNLTFSTLTVSNMSPEDSSIYLCSVSGTAHKLLGETQYFGPGTRLLVL.

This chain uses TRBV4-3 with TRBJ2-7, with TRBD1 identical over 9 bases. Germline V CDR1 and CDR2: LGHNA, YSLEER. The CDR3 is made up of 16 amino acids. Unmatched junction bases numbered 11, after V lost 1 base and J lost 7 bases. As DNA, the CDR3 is TGCGCCAGCAGCCAAGGTCGCGGGACAGGGAAGGGGGAGCAGTACTTC. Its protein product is CASSQGRGTGKGEQYF.

Here the CDR3 DNA reads TGTGCCAGCAGCCCACCTCGGGGAGGGAACACTGAAGCTTTCTTT. This gives the protein CASSPPRGGNTEAFF. The chain carries TRBV6-5 and TRBJ1-1; D remains ambiguous. V was shortened by 6 bases and J by 1 base, with 15 bases between the two germline ends. Per germline, CDR1 MNHEY and CDR2 SVGAGI. The CDR3 covers 15 residues.

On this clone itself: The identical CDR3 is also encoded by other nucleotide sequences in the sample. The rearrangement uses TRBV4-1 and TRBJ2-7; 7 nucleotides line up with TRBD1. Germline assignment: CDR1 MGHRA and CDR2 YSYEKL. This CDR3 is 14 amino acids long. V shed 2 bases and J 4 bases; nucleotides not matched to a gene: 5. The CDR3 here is CASSQPGQTYEQYF. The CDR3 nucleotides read TGCGCCAGCAGCCAACCGGGACAGACTTACGAGCAGTACTTC.